Listed below are T cell receptor beta chains from one sample, sequenced in a study of shared clonotypes between healthy human individuals. The data were produced by immunoSEQ multiplex PCR, yet TCRdb's version contains in-frame clones alone and is incomplete. The profile covers about 1.1 million clones, with roughly 80% appearing a single time and approximately 0.9% taken by the ten largest. Sequenced input: memory CD4+ T cells from PBMCs. These receptor sequences come from a man between 18 and 35 years old in good health. Some clones in this sample may be carry-over from other donors' samples. Each CDR3 is given with its conserved first and last residue. The D gene is left open where the match is weak. Clone size, where shown, is once, few, many, or a class for clones that have expanded.

cdr3_nt cdr3_aa v_call d_call j_call clone_size
TGTGCCAGCAGCTCACGGGGCGGGAGGGTCGATGGAGCCAAAAACATTCAGTACTTC CASSSRGGRVDGAKNIQYF TRBV7-2 TRBD2 TRBJ2-4 .
TGTGCCAGCAGTTCCAGCGGGACTAGCGGGCATACGCAGTATTTT CASSSSGTSGHTQYF TRBV28 TRBD2 TRBJ2-3 once
TGCGCCAGCAGCTTAGGGACTAGCGGGAGGGGCAATGAGCAGTTCTTC CASSLGTSGRGNEQFF TRBV5-1 TRBD2 TRBJ2-1 .
TGTGCCAGCAGCGAGCGGGAAGGTTACGAGCAGTACTTC CASSEREGYEQYF TRBV6-5 TRBD2 TRBJ2-7 .
TGTGCCAGCAGCCCCTTAGCGGTCCCACCCACAGATACGCAGTATTTT CASSPLAVPPTDTQYF TRBV7-9 . TRBJ2-3 few
TGTGCCAGCAGCTTGTTTGGACAGGAAATCTATGGCTACACCTTC CASSLFGQEIYGYTF TRBV5-4 TRBD1 TRBJ1-2 .
TGTGCCAGCAGCGCACGGACCGCCATGGGCGACTACACCTTC CASSARTAMGDYTF TRBV2 . TRBJ1-2 .
TGTGCCAGCAGTAGACAGGGGGTCTCGAACACCGGGGAGCTGTTTTTT CASSRQGVSNTGELFF TRBV2 TRBD1 TRBJ2-2 .
TGTGCCATCAGTGGGTCACGCCGGGACATTATAACGGGAGAGACCCAGTACTTC CAISGSRRDIITGETQYF TRBV10-3 . TRBJ2-5 .
TGTGCCAGCAGTCCCCGGGGGAGCGGCACAGATACGCAGTATTTT CASSPRGSGTDTQYF TRBV6-5 . TRBJ2-3 .
TGTGCCAGCAGCCCCGGACTGTTGCCAGATACGCAGTATTTT CASSPGLLPDTQYF TRBV11-3 . TRBJ2-3 .